What follows are 32 T cell receptor beta chains derived from one specimen sequenced in a study of CD8 T cells in ankylosing spondylitis. TCRdb fed the 5' RACE reads into MiXCR, producing one record per CDR3 protein. This table holds about 9,700 distinct CDR3 sequences, roughly 6% found once. The sequencing input was blood, either unsorted or a sorted T cell fraction (not recorded which). These receptors originate from a female donor with ankylosing spondylitis or in good health (not recorded which).

This clonotype was detected ten times or more. The chain is built from TRBV9 and TRBJ2-3; perhaps TRBD2 as D (5 bases). Per germline, CDR1 SGDLS and CDR2 YYNGEE. Trimming cost V 5 bases and J 6 bases, with 13 bases left between them. The CDR3 is 13 residues long. The CDR3 sequence is CASRPSRGDTQYF. CDR3 DNA sequence: TGTGCCAGCAGGCCATCCCGAGGGGATACGCAGTATTTT.

In its sample, this clonotype was seen many times. One junction end disagrees with the germline gene, perhaps due to a read error. The chain joins TRBV5-1 to TRBJ1-4; no firm D call. Germline V gene sequence: CDR1 SGHRS, CDR2 YFSETQ. The CDR3 sequence is 9 residues long. CDR3 in DNA: TGCGCCAGCAGCTTGGACATTCCTTTT. This sequence encodes CASSLDIPF.

Ten or more counts support this clonotype. The CDR3 sequence: CASSVPLAGDTDTQYF. The CDR3 nucleotides are TGTGCCAGCAGCGTACCTCTAGCGGGGGACACAGATACGCAGTATTTT. The chain combines TRBV9 with TRBJ2-3; 10 bases are shared with TRBD2. Germline V lookup: CDR1 SGDLS, CDR2 YYNGEE. The length of the CDR3 is 16 residues. The ends lost 1 base at V and 2 bases at J; junction bases unmatched: 4.

This clonotype was seen many times. The chain joins TRBV9 to TRBJ2-7, with 7 bases that match TRBD1. Germline CDR1 reads SGDLS; CDR2 reads YYNGEE. Trimming removed 4 bases from V and 2 bases from J; junction bases left unmatched: 6. This CDR3 has 14 residues. In DNA form, the CDR3 reads TGTGCCAGCAGCCCCGGACAGGAGGCCTACGAGCAGTACTTC. This sequence encodes CASSPGQEAYEQYF.

V usage is TRBV9 and J usage is TRBJ2-5; either TRBD1 or TRBD2 may fit D (5 bases each). Germline values: CDR1 SGDLS, CDR2 YYNGEE. With 3 bases removed from V and 5 bases from J, the gap between germline ends came to 17 bases. There are 15 residues in the CDR3. The CDR3 nucleotides read TGTGCCAGCAGCGCAGCCGGGACCTCCCGCGAGACCCAGTACTTC. It codes for CASSAAGTSRETQYF.

This clonotype came up many times. The chain carries TRBV9 and TRBJ2-1, with unresolved D. The CDR3 consists of 15 residues. CDR1 and CDR2 (germline): SGDLS, YYNGEE. With 0 bases removed from V and 6 bases from J, the gap between germline ends came to 13 bases. CDR3 sequence (DNA): TGTGCCAGCAGCGTAGGAGCGCCTCCGTCCAATGAGCAGTTCTTC. It translates to CASSVGAPPSNEQFF.

This clonotype showed up many times. The chain combines TRBV9 with TRBJ2-5, with 7 bases that match TRBD2. The CDR3 covers 15 residues. Germline CDR1 and CDR2: SGDLS and YYNGEE. After removal of 1 base from V and 5 bases from J, the junction contained 8 bases not matched to a gene. This CDR3 reads CASSVSGGGGETQYF. CDR3 coding DNA: TGTGCCAGCAGCGTATCCGGCGGGGGTGGTGAGACCCAGTACTTC. Filled out from reference TRBV9 and TRBJ2-5, the complete variable domain reads DSGVTQTPKHLITATGQRVTLRCSPRSGDLSVYWYQQSLDQGLQFLIQYYNGEERAKGNILERFSAQQFPDLHSELNLSSLELGDSALYFCASSVSGGGGETQYFGPGTRLLVL.

A few counts support this clonotype. The chain is built from TRBV9 and TRBJ2-5; D is uncertain. V lost 3 bases to trimming and J lost 2 bases, with 5 bases between them. The CDR3 loop spans 12 amino acids. Germline V gene sequence: CDR1 SGDLS, CDR2 YYNGEE. The CDR3 DNA follows: TGTGCCAGCAGCGGCCGTCAAGAGACCCAGTACTTC. It encodes CASSGRQETQYF.

Within the sample, this clonotype is large. The V call is TRBV9, the J call TRBJ1-2; 9 nucleotides align to TRBD1. The CDR3 extends over 14 amino acids. CDR1 and CDR2 (germline): SGDLS, YYNGEE. The junction had 10 bases not matched to a gene; V was cut back by 5 bases and J by 8 bases. CDR3 DNA sequence: TGTGCCAGCAGGCAACTGGACAGGGGTGACGGCTACACCTTC. As protein: CASRQLDRGDGYTF.

This sequence joins TRBV9 and TRBJ2-1; TRBD1 aligns across 7 bases. V shed 4 bases and J 0 bases; nucleotides not matched to a gene: 13. The CDR3 runs 18 residues. CDR1 and CDR2 from the germline V gene are SGDLS and YYNGEE. The CDR3 DNA sequence: TGTGCCAGCAGCTTCGTCGGGACAGTTGATTACTCCTACAATGAGCAGTTCTTC. Translation gives CASSFVGTVDYSYNEQFF. Combining the CDR3 with reference TRBV9 and TRBJ2-1 gives the whole variable domain DSGVTQTPKHLITATGQRVTLRCSPRSGDLSVYWYQQSLDQGLQFLIQYYNGEERAKGNILERFSAQQFPDLHSELNLSSLELGDSALYFCASSFVGTVDYSYNEQFFGPGTRLTVL.

By share of the sample, this clonotype is medium-sized. The chain combines TRBV9 with TRBJ1-2, with a weak D call TRBD1 (5 bases). CDR1 SGDLS and CDR2 YYNGEE come from the germline V gene. V was cut by 0 bases and J by 6 bases, with 15 bases left in between. The CDR3 totals 15 residues. In DNA, the CDR3 is TGTGCCAGCAGCGTAGATTCTGTTGGAGGGGATGGCTACACCTTC. This gives the protein CASSVDSVGGDGYTF.

This clonotype was observed at least ten times. The V call is TRBV9, the J call TRBJ2-1; 7 bases line up with TRBD2. Germline loops: CDR1 SGDLS, CDR2 YYNGEE. The CDR3 covers 14 residues. With 0 bases clipped from V and 8 bases from J, the junction kept 5 bases outside the gene matches. The CDR3 DNA follows: TGTGCCAGCAGCGTAGGGGGCGGGAGCTATGAGCAGTTCTTC. It specifies CASSVGGGSYEQFF.

Many counts were recorded for this clonotype. The chain combines TRBV9 with TRBJ2-5; D gene unclear. Trimming removed 0 bases from V and 1 base from J, with 13 bases in between. Germline V gene sequence: CDR1 SGDLS, CDR2 YYNGEE. This CDR3 spans 16 amino acids. The CDR3: CASSVDSSWGQETQYF. The CDR3 coding sequence is TGTGCCAGCAGCGTAGATAGTAGTTGGGGCCAAGAGACCCAGTACTTC. Combining the CDR3 with reference TRBV9 and TRBJ2-5 gives the whole variable domain DSGVTQTPKHLITATGQRVTLRCSPRSGDLSVYWYQQSLDQGLQFLIQYYNGEERAKGNILERFSAQQFPDLHSELNLSSLELGDSALYFCASSVDSSWGQETQYFGPGTRLLVL.

This clonotype came up many times. CDR3 in amino acids: CASSVGRAAGELFF. In DNA form, the CDR3 reads TGTGCCAGCAGCGTAGGAAGGGCGGCCGGGGAGCTGTTTTTT. The rearrangement joins TRBV9 to TRBJ2-2; D gene unclear. CDR3 length: 14 residues. Trimming pared 0 bases from V and 6 bases from J, leaving 9 bases between. Germline V gene lookup returns CDR1 SGDLS and CDR2 YYNGEE. Full variable domain (rest looked up from reference TRBV9 and TRBJ2-2): DSGVTQTPKHLITATGQRVTLRCSPRSGDLSVYWYQQSLDQGLQFLIQYYNGEERAKGNILERFSAQQFPDLHSELNLSSLELGDSALYFCASSVGRAAGELFFGEGSRLTVL.

The rearrangement uses TRBV9 and TRBJ2-2; D gene unclear. The CDR3 totals 17 residues. Germline values: CDR1 SGDLS, CDR2 YYNGEE. V was cut by 0 bases and J by 0 bases, with 12 bases left in between. CDR3 nucleotide sequence: TGTGCCAGCAGCGTAGATCGGACGGCCGCGAACACCGGGGAGCTGTTTTTT. Amino acid sequence: CASSVDRTAANTGELFF.

This sequence joins TRBV9 and TRBJ2-3; a possible D gene is TRBD2 (5 bases). The CDR3 has 16 residues. Trimming pared 4 bases from V and 5 bases from J, leaving 20 bases between. Germline-derived CDR1 and CDR2 are SGDLS and YYNGEE. CDR3 residues: CASSYTDSPAGDTQYF. The CDR3 nucleotides read TGTGCCAGCAGCTATACGGACTCCCCCGCGGGAGATACGCAGTATTTT.

In this sample, this clonotype turned up many times. The V and J genes are TRBV9 and TRBJ2-1; 9 nucleotides agree with TRBD2. Germline V gene lookup returns CDR1 SGDLS and CDR2 YYNGEE. The CDR3 has 16 residues. Germline trimming cut 4 bases from V and 4 bases from J; bases unmatched to any gene: 9. DNA for the CDR3: TGTGCCAGCAGCCCACCCTTGCGGGGGGGATACAATGAGCAGTTCTTC. This encodes CASSPPLRGGYNEQFF.

This clonotype showed up many times. This sequence joins TRBV9 and TRBJ2-1; 12 bases match TRBD2. Germline assignment: CDR1 SGDLS and CDR2 YYNGEE. With V trimmed by 3 bases and J by 8 bases, 9 bases remained unmatched. This CDR3 is built from 16 residues. The CDR3 reads CASSGLSSGGAYEQFF. The CDR3 region has the DNA TGTGCCAGCAGCGGTTTATCTAGCGGGGGGGCTTATGAGCAGTTCTTC.

In its sample, this clonotype ranks as medium-sized. This sequence joins TRBV9 and TRBJ2-7, with D maybe TRBD1 (5 bases). The germline V gene has CDR1 SGDLS and CDR2 YYNGEE. V gave up 4 bases and J gave up 3 bases, with 11 bases separating them. CDR3 size: 13 residues. The CDR3 sequence is CASSRGINYEQYF. The CDR3 DNA reads as TGTGCCAGCAGCAGGGGCATTAACTACGAGCAGTACTTC.

This chain joins TRBV9 and TRBJ1-1, with D perhaps matching TRBD1 (5 bases). V dropped 0 bases and J dropped 1 base, with 10 bases sitting between them. The CDR3 covers 15 residues. Germline loops: CDR1 SGDLS, CDR2 YYNGEE. The CDR3 nucleotides are TGTGCCAGCAGCGTAGGTTCCGGGGGGAACACTGAAGCTTTCTTT. This codes for CASSVGSGGNTEAFF. Full variable domain (missing parts from reference TRBV9 and TRBJ1-1): DSGVTQTPKHLITATGQRVTLRCSPRSGDLSVYWYQQSLDQGLQFLIQYYNGEERAKGNILERFSAQQFPDLHSELNLSSLELGDSALYFCASSVGSGGNTEAFFGQGTRLTVV.

This clonotype was seen at least ten times. V and J are TRBV9 and TRBJ2-1; D is unresolved. V was shortened by 6 bases and J by 6 bases, with 13 bases between the two germline ends. The CDR3 spans 13 residues. Germline V CDR1 and CDR2: SGDLS, YYNGEE. CDR3 sequence: CASNRNLRNEQFF. CDR3 sequence (DNA): TGTGCCAGCAACCGCAACCTACGCAATGAGCAGTTCTTC. The entire variable domain, with the rest obtained from reference TRBV9 and TRBJ2-1, is as follows: DSGVTQTPKHLITATGQRVTLRCSPRSGDLSVYWYQQSLDQGLQFLIQYYNGEERAKGNILERFSAQQFPDLHSELNLSSLELGDSALYFCASNRNLRNEQFFGPGTRLTVL.

This clonotype has at least ten counts. The chain joins TRBV9 to TRBJ2-1; 8 nucleotides align to TRBD1. V lost 5 bases, J lost 7 bases, and 8 bases stayed unmatched. CDR3 length equals 14 residues. The V gene's germline CDR1 is SGDLS and CDR2 YYNGEE. In DNA, the CDR3 is TGTGCCAGCAGACTAGATACAGGGGGGAATGAGCAGTTCTTC. Residues: CASRLDTGGNEQFF.

This clonotype came up many times. The rearrangement links TRBV9 to TRBJ2-7; TRBD2 agrees at 7 bases. The CDR3 loop spans 15 amino acids. The germline V gene has CDR1 SGDLS and CDR2 YYNGEE. With 4 bases clipped from V and 5 bases from J, the junction kept 12 bases outside the gene matches. Here the CDR3 reads CASSPRLTSYHEQYF. The CDR3 bases are TGTGCCAGCAGCCCCCGATTGACTAGCTACCACGAGCAGTACTTC.

This clonotype was counted ten times or more. The rearrangement joins TRBV9 to TRBJ2-2; the D gene is possibly TRBD1 (6 bases). The CDR3 runs 16 residues. The V gene lost 2 bases and the J gene lost 7 bases, with 18 bases spanning the gap. Per germline, CDR1 SGDLS and CDR2 YYNGEE. CDR3 protein: CASSVGQSGRGGELFF. The DNA of the CDR3 is TGTGCCAGCAGCGTCGGACAGTCGGGTAGGGGCGGGGAGCTGTTTTTT.

There are many counts of this clonotype. The chain combines TRBV9 with TRBJ1-2; perhaps TRBD1 as D (5 bases). Trimming pared 3 bases from V and 4 bases from J, leaving 7 bases between. This CDR3 is 12 amino acids long. CDR1 is SGDLS and CDR2 is YYNGEE in the germline V gene. The CDR3 DNA reads TGTGCCAGCAGCGGCGACAGCTATGGCTACACCTTC. This gives the protein CASSGDSYGYTF.

This clonotype was counted ten times or more. CDR3 sequence (DNA): TGTGCCAGCAGCGTAGATTTCCCGGATACGCAGTATTTT. This encodes CASSVDFPDTQYF. The chain combines TRBV9 with TRBJ2-3; no firm D call. The V gene lost 0 bases and the J gene lost 6 bases, with 8 bases spanning the gap. The CDR3 runs to 13 residues. CDR1 is SGDLS, CDR2 YYNGEE, per germline.

The chain employs TRBV9 and TRBJ2-5; TRBD1 matches at 7 bases. Germline CDR1 SGDLS, CDR2 YYNGEE. The V and J ends lost 3 bases and 5 bases, in that order; junction bases with no gene match: 10. The CDR3 is 15 residues long. The CDR3 spells CASSAGDREGETQYF. The CDR3 bases are TGTGCCAGCAGCGCGGGTGACAGGGAAGGCGAGACCCAGTACTTC.

This clonotype was counted many times. The chain joins TRBV25-1 to TRBJ2-5; TRBD2 matches 8 bases. Germline V lookup: CDR1 MGHDK, CDR2 SYGVNS. The CDR3 extends over 10 amino acids. V dropped 6 bases and J dropped 13; count of bases not matched to a gene: 4. Here the CDR3 reads CASRTSEPYF. CDR3 in DNA: TGTGCCAGCAGGACTAGCGAACCGTACTTC.

This clonotype was counted at least ten times. This chain connects TRBV9 to TRBJ2-5; 10 nucleotides match TRBD2. Germline CDR1 reads SGDLS; CDR2 reads YYNGEE. CDR3 size: 15 residues. V was clipped by 1 base and J by 5 bases; unmatched bases: 5. CDR3 residues: CASSVSGGAGETQYF. CDR3 sequence (DNA): TGTGCCAGCAGCGTAAGCGGGGGGGCAGGCGAGACCCAGTACTTC.

This clonotype was recorded many times. The rearrangement links TRBV9 to TRBJ2-7; D might be TRBD1 or TRBD2, each matching 5 bases. The ends were cut back, 2 bases at V and 3 bases at J, with 9 bases in the middle. Germline lookup yields CDR1 SGDLS and CDR2 YYNGEE. The CDR3 spans 13 residues. This CDR3 reads CASSVGTYYEQYF. The CDR3 nucleotides are TGTGCCAGCAGCGTTGGGACCTACTACGAGCAGTACTTC.

This clonotype was seen repeatedly, ten times or more. The chain joins TRBV9 to TRBJ2-3; D may be TRBD1 or TRBD2 (5 bases each). This CDR3 comprises 14 residues. V dropped 2 bases and J dropped 2 bases, with 9 bases sitting between them. Per germline, CDR1 SGDLS and CDR2 YYNGEE. In DNA, the CDR3 is TGTGCCAGCAGCGTGGCAGGGACCACAGATACGCAGTATTTT. It codes for CASSVAGTTDTQYF.

This clonotype came up many times. V is TRBV9 and J is TRBJ2-3, with 8 bases matching TRBD2. After removal of 1 base from V and 6 bases from J, the junction contained 4 bases not matched to a gene. CDR1 and CDR2 (germline): SGDLS, YYNGEE. This CDR3 has 14 amino acids. The DNA for the CDR3 is TGTGCCAGCAGCGTATCCAGCGGGGGTGATACGCAGTATTTT. This translates into CASSVSSGGDTQYF. The whole variable domain, remainder taken from reference TRBV9 and TRBJ2-3, is DSGVTQTPKHLITATGQRVTLRCSPRSGDLSVYWYQQSLDQGLQFLIQYYNGEERAKGNILERFSAQQFPDLHSELNLSSLELGDSALYFCASSVSSGGDTQYFGPGTRLTVL.